This T cell receptor (beta chain) was identified during a study of shared clonotypes between healthy human individuals. Study background: For every donor, three CD4 naive, three CD4 memory, two CD8 naive and one CD8 memory plates were used.

General study results and limits: Clonotypes that were shared across a handful of donors made up roughly 5% of naive CD4 clonotypes.

As for this clone: Its antigen remains unknown.

Deep was the level at which the assay was run. Generated by immunoSEQ multiplex PCR, the TCRdb table keeps only in-frame clones and is missing some. Seen here are approximately 980,000 clones, 60% to 85% observed once, and the top ten hold roughly 1.5%. Trimming shortened V by 4 bases and J by 2 bases, and 8 bases separated the two germline ends. Looked up from germline, CDR1 is SQVTM and CDR2 is ANQGSEA. The CDR3 is 12 residues long. Everyone who donated was a Caucasian adult who lived in Nashville, Tennessee. The source of this sequence is a man younger than 35 in good health. Sequencing was performed on memory CD4+ T cells sorted from blood. The subset was: CD45RA-negative fraction. The chain joins TRBV29-1 to TRBJ1-2; D not resolved. CDR3 sequence (DNA): TGCAGCGTTGTGAGTCCCAACTATGGCTACACCTTC. Amino acid sequence: CSVVSPNYGYTF.